What follows are 15 T cell receptor beta chains derived from one specimen sequenced in a study of Ad26.COV2.S vaccination and SARS-CoV-2 variants. The assay was immunoSEQ multiplex PCR, and TCRdb's table has in-frame clones only and misses some. The table includes 300,000 to 400,000 clones, 88% detected once. Treatment of the sample: roughly 18 received Ad26.COV2.S at low or high dose, single or two shots; about five received placebo; per-sample allocation not given. Sample collection was performed on day 63 after the first vaccine or placebo injection. The input for sequencing was peripheral blood, taken in a trial of Ad26.COV2.S vaccine versus placebo. Receptors originate from a person between 18 and 65 years old who received the Ad26.COV2.S COVID-19 vaccine or a placebo.

V gene TRBV6-5 combines with J gene TRBJ1-5, with D perhaps matching TRBD1 (6 bases). The germline CDR1 and CDR2 sequences are MNHEY and SVGAGI. V gave up 6 bases and J gave up 4 bases, with 13 bases separating them. The CDR3 extends over 14 amino acids. CDR3 sequence reads: CASSQTQGNQPQHF. The CDR3 coding sequence is TGTGCCAGCAGCCAGACCCAGGGGAATCAGCCCCAGCATTTT.

J is TRBJ1-1 and V is TRBV10-3; TRBD1 aligns across 7 bases. Trimming cost V 8 bases and J 0 bases; bases outside gene matches: 6. From germline, CDR1 is ENHRY and CDR2 SYGVKD. This CDR3 is built from 14 residues. The CDR3 sequence is CAIGGGQVNTEAFF. CDR3 DNA: TGTGCCATCGGGGGTGGACAGGTGAACACTGAAGCTTTCTTT.

The V call is TRBV7-2, the J call TRBJ2-5; TRBD2 matches 12 bases. CDR1 SGHTA and CDR2 FQGNSA come from the germline V gene. CDR3 size: 16 residues. V lost 2 bases to trimming and J lost 1 base; unmatched junction nucleotides: 2. CDR3 residues: CASSLTSGGFQETQYF. CDR3 nucleotide sequence: TGTGCCAGCAGCTTAACTAGCGGGGGGTTCCAAGAGACCCAGTACTTC. The whole variable domain, remainder taken from reference TRBV7-2 and TRBJ2-5, is GAGVSQSPSNKVTEKGKDVELRCDPISGHTALYWYRQSLGQGLEFLIYFQGNSAPDKSGLPSDRFSAERTGGSVSTLTIQRTQQEDSAVYLCASSLTSGGFQETQYFGPGTRLLVL.

CDR3 bases: TGTGCCAGCAGCTTAGGGACATTCGCCTACGAGCAGTACTTC. Amino acid sequence: CASSLGTFAYEQYF. This chain links TRBV11-2 with TRBJ2-7; a weak D match, TRBD1 (5 bases). The V gene's germline CDR1 is SGHAT and CDR2 FQNNGV. With 1 base removed from V and 2 bases from J, the gap between germline ends came to 9 bases. The CDR3 is 14 residues long.

This clone was picked up one time. V usage is TRBV15 and J usage is TRBJ1-4; D is unresolved. Germline V lookup: CDR1 LNHNV, CDR2 YYDKDF (reference sequence). V was trimmed by 0 bases and J by 7 bases, leaving 12 bases between them. CDR3 length equals 15 residues. CDR3 sequence: CATSRDLGESEKLFF. The CDR3, as DNA: TGTGCCACCAGCAGAGATCTCGGGGAATCTGAAAAACTGTTTTTT. The full variable domain, with the rest looked up from reference TRBV15 and TRBJ1-4, is DAMVIQNPRYQVTQFGKPVTLSCSQTLNHNVMYWYQQKSSQAPKLLFHYYDKDFNNEADTPDNFQSRRPNTSFCFLDIRSPGLGDTAMYLCATSRDLGESEKLFFGSGTQLSVL.

V is TRBV5-4 and J is TRBJ2-1, with 8 bases lining up with TRBD2. Per the germline V gene, CDR1 is SGHNT and CDR2 is YYREEE (reference sequence). This CDR3 spans 15 amino acids. V shed 0 bases, J shed 3 bases, and the junction held 2 bases outside the gene matches. This chain's CDR3 is CASSLDGGGYNEQFF. The CDR3 DNA reads TGTGCCAGCAGCTTGGACGGGGGGGGCTACAATGAGCAGTTCTTC.

The chain carries TRBV27 and TRBJ2-7; D is undetermined. V was clipped by 0 bases and J by 3 bases, with 9 bases between them. The CDR3 runs to 14 residues. CDR1 and CDR2 from the germline V gene are MNHEY and SMNVEV (reference sequence). DNA for the CDR3: TGTGCCAGCAGTTTATCTCCCTCGTTCTACGAGCAGTACTTC. Translation gives CASSLSPSFYEQYF.

V usage is TRBV28 and J usage is TRBJ2-1; 8 nucleotides align to TRBD2. The germline CDR1 and CDR2 sequences are MDHEN and SYDVKM. The V and J ends lost 6 bases and 4 bases, in that order; junction bases with no gene match: 14. The CDR3 runs to 17 residues. The CDR3 sequence is CASSPVVGSGSYNEQFF. CDR3 nucleotides: TGTGCCAGCAGCCCGGTCGTTGGAAGCGGGAGTTACAATGAGCAGTTCTTC.

The chain combines TRBV5-6 with TRBJ2-6; D perhaps matches TRBD2 (6 bases). Germline V gene sequence: CDR1 SGHDT, CDR2 YYEEEE. The CDR3 runs 18 residues. V lost 0 bases to trimming and J lost 0 bases, with 13 bases between them. CDR3: CASSLAGTGGSGANVLTF. CDR3 bases: TGTGCCAGCAGCTTGGCCGGGACCGGGGGCTCTGGGGCCAACGTCCTGACTTTC.

This rearrangement joins TRBV7-8 to TRBJ2-1, with D perhaps matching TRBD1 (6 bases). Germline V gives CDR1 SGHVS, CDR2 FQNEAQ. Trimming took 1 base from V and 1 from J, leaving 11 bases between them. The CDR3 consists of 16 residues. The CDR3 DNA is TGTGCCAGCAGCTTAGATACAGGGATATCCTACAATGAGCAGTTCTTC. This codes for CASSLDTGISYNEQFF.

The chain links TRBV5-1 to TRBJ1-1, with TRBD1 identical over 7 bases. Germline CDR1 is SGHRS and CDR2 is YFSETQ. This CDR3 has 14 residues. J lost 2 bases, V lost 4 bases, and 5 bases had no gene match. The DNA of the CDR3 is TGCGCCAGCAGCAACCGGGACAGAAACACTGAAGCTTTCTTT. Its protein product is CASSNRDRNTEAFF. Full variable domain (rest looked up from reference TRBV5-1 and TRBJ1-1): KAGVTQTPRYLIKTRGQQVTLSCSPISGHRSVSWYQQTPGQGLQFLFEYFSETQRNKGNFPGRFSGRQFSNSRSEMNVSTLELGDSALYLCASSNRDRNTEAFFGQGTRLTVV.

The chain has TRBV28 and TRBJ1-2; 7 positions agree with TRBD1. The CDR3 runs to 15 residues. The V segment lost 4 bases and the J segment 5 bases; nucleotides outside the gene matches: 10. Germline values: CDR1 MDHEN, CDR2 SYDVKM. CDR3 residues: CASSSTGQETYGYTF. DNA for the CDR3: TGTGCCAGCAGTTCGACAGGACAGGAGACTTATGGCTACACCTTC.

V gene TRBV5-4 combines with J gene TRBJ2-5; D not resolved. V was clipped by 1 base and J by 5 bases, with 9 bases between them. The germline gives CDR1 SGHNT, CDR2 YYREEE (reference sequence). The CDR3 totals 13 residues. CDR3 nucleotide sequence: TGTGCCAGCAGCTTGCGGCTCCCGGAGACCCAGTACTTC. This encodes CASSLRLPETQYF.

The genes are TRBV27 and TRBJ2-7, with D possibly TRBD2 on 6 matching bases. Looked up from germline, CDR1 is MNHEY and CDR2 is SMNVEV (reference sequence). V lost 3 bases and J 2 bases, leaving 14 bases between the germline ends. The CDR3 extends over 15 amino acids. This chain's CDR3 is CASSFTGTPTYEQYF. CDR3 coding DNA: TGTGCCAGCAGTTTCACCGGGACTCCCACCTACGAGCAGTACTTC.

The chain carries TRBV5-1 and TRBJ1-2, with 8 bases lining up with TRBD1. Germline assignment: CDR1 SGHRS and CDR2 YFSETQ. V shed 4 bases, J shed 8 bases, and the junction held 7 bases outside the gene matches. The CDR3 consists of 13 residues. CDR3 in DNA: TGCGCCAGCAGCCCGGGACAGGATAACGGCTACACCTTC. It is translated as CASSPGQDNGYTF.